This T cell receptor (beta chain) was profiled in a study of spatial heterogeneity in lung cancer. Time point specified: sample taken at primary tumor resection. TCRdb reprocessed the 5' RACE reads via MiXCR and lists one record per CDR3 protein. The sample has about 92,000 distinct CDR3 sequences, less than 15% seen once. The table lists this clonotype with many counts. The specimen was PBMCs, collected at surgery. The clonotype comes from a male donor with early-stage non-small cell lung cancer.

DNA of the CDR3: TGTGCCAGCAGTTTTAGGACAGGCCACCTTAGCAATCAGCCCCAGCATTTT. Its translation: CASSFRTGHLSNQPQHF. The rearrangement links TRBV12-3 or TRBV12-4 to TRBJ1-5, with 7 bases that match TRBD1. Trimming at V came to 3 bases and at J to 0 bases, leaving 8 bases not matched to a gene. This CDR3 has 17 amino acids.